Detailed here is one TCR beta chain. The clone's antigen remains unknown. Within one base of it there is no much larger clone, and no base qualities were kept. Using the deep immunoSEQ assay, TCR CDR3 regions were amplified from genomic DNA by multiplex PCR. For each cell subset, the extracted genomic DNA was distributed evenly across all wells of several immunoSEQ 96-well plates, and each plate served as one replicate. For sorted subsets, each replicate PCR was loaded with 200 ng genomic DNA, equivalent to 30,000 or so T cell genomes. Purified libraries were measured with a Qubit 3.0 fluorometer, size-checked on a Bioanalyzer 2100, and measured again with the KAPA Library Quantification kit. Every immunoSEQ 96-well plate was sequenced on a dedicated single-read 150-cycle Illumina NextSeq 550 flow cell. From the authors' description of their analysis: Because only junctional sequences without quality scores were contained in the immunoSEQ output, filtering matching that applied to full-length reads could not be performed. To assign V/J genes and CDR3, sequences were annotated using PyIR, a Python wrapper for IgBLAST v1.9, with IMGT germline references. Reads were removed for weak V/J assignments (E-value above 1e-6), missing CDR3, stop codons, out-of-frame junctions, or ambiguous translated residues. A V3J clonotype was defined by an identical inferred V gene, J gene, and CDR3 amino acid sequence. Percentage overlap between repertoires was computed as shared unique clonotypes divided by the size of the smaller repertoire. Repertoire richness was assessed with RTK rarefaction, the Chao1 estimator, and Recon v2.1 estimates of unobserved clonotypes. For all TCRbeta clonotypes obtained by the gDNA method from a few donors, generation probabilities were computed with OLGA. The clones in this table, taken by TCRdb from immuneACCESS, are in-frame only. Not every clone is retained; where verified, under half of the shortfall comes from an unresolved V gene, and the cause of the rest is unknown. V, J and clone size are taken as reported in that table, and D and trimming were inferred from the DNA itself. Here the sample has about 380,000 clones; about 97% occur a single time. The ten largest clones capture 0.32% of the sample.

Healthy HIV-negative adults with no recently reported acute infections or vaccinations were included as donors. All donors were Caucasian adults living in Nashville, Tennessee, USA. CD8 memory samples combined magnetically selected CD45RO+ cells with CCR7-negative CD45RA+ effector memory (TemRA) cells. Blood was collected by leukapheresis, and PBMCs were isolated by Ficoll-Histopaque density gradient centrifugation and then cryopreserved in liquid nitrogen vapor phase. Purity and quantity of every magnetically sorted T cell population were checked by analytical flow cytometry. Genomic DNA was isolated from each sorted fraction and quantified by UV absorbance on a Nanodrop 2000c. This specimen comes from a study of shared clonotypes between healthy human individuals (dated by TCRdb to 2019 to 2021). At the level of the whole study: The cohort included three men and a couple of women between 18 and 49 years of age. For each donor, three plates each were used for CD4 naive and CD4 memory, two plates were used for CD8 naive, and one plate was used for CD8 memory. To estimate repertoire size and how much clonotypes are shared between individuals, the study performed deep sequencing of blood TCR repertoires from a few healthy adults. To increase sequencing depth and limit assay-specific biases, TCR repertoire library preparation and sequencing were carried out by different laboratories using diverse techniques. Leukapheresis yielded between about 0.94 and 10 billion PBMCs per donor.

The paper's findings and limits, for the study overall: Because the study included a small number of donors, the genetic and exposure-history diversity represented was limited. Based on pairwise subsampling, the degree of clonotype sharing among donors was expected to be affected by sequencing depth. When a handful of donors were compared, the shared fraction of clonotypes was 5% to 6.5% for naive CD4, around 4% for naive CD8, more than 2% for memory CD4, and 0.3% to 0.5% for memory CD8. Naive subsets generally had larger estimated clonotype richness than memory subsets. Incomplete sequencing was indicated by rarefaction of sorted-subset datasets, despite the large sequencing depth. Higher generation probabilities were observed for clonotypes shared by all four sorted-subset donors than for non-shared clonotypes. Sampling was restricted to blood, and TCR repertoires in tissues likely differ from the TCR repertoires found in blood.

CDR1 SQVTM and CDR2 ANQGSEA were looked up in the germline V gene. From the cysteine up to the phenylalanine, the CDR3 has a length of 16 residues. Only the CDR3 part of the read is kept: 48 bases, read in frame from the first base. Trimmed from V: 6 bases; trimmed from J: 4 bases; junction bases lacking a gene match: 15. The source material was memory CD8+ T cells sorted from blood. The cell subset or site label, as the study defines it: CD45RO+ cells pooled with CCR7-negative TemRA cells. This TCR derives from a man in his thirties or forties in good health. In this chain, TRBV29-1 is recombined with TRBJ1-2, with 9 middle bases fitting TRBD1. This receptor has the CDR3 CSVPETYRGRSYGYTF. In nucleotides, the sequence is TGCAGCGTGCCCGAAACTTACAGGGGGCGTAGCTATGGCTACACCTTC.